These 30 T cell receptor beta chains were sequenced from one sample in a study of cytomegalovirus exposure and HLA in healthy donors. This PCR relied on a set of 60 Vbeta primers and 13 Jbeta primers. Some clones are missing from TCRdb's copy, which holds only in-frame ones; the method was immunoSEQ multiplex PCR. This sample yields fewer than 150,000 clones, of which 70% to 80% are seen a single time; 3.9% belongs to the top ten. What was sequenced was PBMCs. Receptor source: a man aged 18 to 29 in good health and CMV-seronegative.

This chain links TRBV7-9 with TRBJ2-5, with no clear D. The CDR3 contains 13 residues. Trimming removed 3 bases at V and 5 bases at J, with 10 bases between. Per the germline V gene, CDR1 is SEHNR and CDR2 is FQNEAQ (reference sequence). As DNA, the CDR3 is TGTGCCAGCAGCTTTGAGTCGGAGGAGACCCAGTACTTC. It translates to CASSFESEETQYF.

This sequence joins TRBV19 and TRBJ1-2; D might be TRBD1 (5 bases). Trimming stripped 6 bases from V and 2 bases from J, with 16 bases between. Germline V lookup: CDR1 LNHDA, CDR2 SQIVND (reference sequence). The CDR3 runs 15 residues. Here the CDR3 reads CASSPQGGPNYGYTF. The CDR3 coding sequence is TGTGCCAGTAGCCCGCAGGGAGGTCCAAACTATGGCTACACCTTC.

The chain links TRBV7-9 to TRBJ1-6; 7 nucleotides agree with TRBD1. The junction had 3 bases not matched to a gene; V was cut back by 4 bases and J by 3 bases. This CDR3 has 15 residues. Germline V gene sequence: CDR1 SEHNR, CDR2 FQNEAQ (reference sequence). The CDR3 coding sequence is TGTGCCAGCAGCTCACAGGGGTACTATAATTCACCCCTCCACTTT. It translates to CASSSQGYYNSPLHF.

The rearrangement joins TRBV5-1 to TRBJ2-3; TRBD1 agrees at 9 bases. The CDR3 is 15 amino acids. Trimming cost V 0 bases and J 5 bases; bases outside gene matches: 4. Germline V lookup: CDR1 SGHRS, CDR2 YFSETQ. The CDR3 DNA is TGCGCCAGCAGCTTGGTGGACAGGGGAGGAGATACGCAGTATTTT. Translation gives CASSLVDRGGDTQYF.

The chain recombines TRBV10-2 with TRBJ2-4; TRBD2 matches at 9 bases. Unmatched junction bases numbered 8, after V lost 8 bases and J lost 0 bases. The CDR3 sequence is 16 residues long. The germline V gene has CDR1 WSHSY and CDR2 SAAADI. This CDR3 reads CASSSGATLAKNIQYF. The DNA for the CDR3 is TGCGCCAGCTCTAGCGGGGCAACACTAGCCAAAAACATTCAGTACTTC.

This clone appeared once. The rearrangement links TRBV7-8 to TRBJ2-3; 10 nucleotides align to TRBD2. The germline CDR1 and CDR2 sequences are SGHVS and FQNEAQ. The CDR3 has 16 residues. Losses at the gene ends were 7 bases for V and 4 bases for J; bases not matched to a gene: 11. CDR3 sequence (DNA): TGTGCCAGCACCCTACTAGCGGGAACGGATCCAGATACGCAGTATTTT. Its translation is CASTLLAGTDPDTQYF.

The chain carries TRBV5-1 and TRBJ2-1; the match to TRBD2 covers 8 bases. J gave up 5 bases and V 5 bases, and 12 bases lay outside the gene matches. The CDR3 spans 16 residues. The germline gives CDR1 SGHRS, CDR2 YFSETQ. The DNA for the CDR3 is TGCGCCAGCAGTGTCGCCCCGGGACTAGACAACAATGAGCAGTTCTTC. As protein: CASSVAPGLDNNEQFF.

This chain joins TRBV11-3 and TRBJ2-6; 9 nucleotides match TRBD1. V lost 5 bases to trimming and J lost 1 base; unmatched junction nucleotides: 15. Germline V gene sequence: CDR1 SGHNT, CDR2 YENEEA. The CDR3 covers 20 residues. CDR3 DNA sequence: TGTGCCAGCAGCCTACGACCCGGGACAGGGAGGGAATCTGGGGCCAACGTCCTGACTTTC. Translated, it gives CASSLRPGTGRESGANVLTF.

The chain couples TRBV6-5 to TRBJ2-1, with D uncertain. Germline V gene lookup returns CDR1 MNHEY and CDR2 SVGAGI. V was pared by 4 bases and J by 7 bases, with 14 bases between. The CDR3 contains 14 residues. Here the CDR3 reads CASSLTGPRNEQFF. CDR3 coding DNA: TGTGCCAGCAGTTTGACTGGCCCTCGTAATGAGCAGTTCTTC.

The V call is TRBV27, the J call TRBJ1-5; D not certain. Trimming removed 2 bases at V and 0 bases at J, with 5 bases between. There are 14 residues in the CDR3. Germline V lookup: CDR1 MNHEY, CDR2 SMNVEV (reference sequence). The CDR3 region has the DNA TGTGCCAGCAGTTTAGCCTATAGCAATCAGCCCCAGCATTTT. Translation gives CASSLAYSNQPQHF.

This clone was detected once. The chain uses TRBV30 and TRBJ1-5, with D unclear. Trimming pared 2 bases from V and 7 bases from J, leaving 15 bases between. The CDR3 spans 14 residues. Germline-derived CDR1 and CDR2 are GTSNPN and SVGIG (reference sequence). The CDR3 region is CAWSRGRKPQPQHF. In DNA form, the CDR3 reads TGTGCCTGGAGTCGCGGCCGGAAACCCCAGCCCCAGCATTTT.

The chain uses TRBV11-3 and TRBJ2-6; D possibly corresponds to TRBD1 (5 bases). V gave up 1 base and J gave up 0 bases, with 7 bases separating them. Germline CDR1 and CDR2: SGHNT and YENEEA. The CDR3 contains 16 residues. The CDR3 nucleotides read TGTGCCAGCAGCTTAGGGGGCTCCTCTGGGGCCAACGTCCTGACTTTC. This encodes CASSLGGSSGANVLTF.

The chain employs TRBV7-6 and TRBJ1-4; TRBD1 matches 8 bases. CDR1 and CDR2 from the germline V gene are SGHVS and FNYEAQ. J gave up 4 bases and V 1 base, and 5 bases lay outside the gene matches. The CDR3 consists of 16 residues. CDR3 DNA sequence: TGTGCCAGCAGCTTAGGGACAGGGTACGGTAATGAAAAACTGTTTTTT. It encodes CASSLGTGYGNEKLFF.

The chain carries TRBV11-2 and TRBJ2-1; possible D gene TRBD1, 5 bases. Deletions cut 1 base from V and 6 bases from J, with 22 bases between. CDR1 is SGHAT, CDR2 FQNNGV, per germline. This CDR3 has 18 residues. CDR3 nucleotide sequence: TGTGCCAGCAGCTTAGGCCCCCAGGGCAGGTCATCAGGCAATGAGCAGTTCTTC. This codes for CASSLGPQGRSSGNEQFF.

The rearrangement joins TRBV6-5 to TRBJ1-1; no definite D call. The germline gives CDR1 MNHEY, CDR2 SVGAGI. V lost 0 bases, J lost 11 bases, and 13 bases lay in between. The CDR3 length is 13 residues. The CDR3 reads CASSYSERSGAFF. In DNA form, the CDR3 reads TGTGCCAGCAGTTACTCGGAGAGATCTGGGGCTTTCTTT.

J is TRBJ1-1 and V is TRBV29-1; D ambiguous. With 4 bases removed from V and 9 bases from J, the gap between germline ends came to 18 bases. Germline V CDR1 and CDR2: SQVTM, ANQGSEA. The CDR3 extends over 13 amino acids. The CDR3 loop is CSVGRWVPSKAFF. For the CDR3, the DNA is TGCAGCGTTGGTAGGTGGGTGCCTAGTAAAGCTTTCTTT.

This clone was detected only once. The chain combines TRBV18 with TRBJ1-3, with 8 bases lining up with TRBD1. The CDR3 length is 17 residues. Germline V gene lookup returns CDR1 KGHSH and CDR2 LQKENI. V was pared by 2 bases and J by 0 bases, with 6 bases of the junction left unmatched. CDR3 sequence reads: CASSPITGGFSGNTIYF. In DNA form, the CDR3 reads TGTGCCAGCTCACCAATTACAGGGGGTTTCTCTGGAAACACCATATATTTT.

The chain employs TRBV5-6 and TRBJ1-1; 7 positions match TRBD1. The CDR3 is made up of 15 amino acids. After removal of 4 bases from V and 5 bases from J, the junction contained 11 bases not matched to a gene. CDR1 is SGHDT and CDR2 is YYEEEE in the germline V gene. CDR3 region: CASSQSGTALTEAFF. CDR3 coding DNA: TGTGCCAGCAGCCAATCAGGGACAGCACTTACTGAAGCTTTCTTT.

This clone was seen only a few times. The chain's CDR3 is CASSWGDSSYEQYF. The DNA for the CDR3 is TGCGCCAGCAGCTGGGGGGACAGCTCCTACGAGCAGTACTTC. The gene calls are TRBV5-1 and TRBJ2-7; D perhaps matches TRBD1 (7 bases). Per germline, CDR1 SGHRS and CDR2 YFSETQ. The CDR3 runs to 14 residues. V was pared by 3 bases and J by 0 bases, with 10 bases between.

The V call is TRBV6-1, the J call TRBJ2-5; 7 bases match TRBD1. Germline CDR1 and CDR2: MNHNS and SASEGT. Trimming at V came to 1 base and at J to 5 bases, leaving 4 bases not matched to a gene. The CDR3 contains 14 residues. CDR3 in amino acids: CASSEVGRGETQYF. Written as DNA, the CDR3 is TGTGCCAGCAGTGAAGTGGGCAGGGGGGAGACCCAGTACTTC.

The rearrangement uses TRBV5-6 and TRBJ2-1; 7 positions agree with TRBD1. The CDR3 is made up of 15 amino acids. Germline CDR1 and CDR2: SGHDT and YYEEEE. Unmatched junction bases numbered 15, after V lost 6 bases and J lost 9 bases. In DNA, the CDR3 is TGTGCCAGCACGAAGTCGAGGGGGCGTGATGGTGAGCAGTTCTTC. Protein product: CASTKSRGRDGEQFF.

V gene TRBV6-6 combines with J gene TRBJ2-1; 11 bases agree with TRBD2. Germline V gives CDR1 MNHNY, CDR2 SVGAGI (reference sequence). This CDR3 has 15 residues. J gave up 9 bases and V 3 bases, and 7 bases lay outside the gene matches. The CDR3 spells CASSYYSGGAGEQFF. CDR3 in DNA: TGTGCCAGCAGTTATTATAGCGGGGGGGCGGGTGAGCAGTTCTTC.

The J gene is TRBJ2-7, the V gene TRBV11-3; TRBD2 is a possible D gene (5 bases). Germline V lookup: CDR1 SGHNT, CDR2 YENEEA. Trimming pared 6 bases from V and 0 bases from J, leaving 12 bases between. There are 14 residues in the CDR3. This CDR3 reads CASSSRDNSYEQYF. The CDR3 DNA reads TGTGCCAGCAGTTCCCGGGATAACTCCTACGAGCAGTACTTC.

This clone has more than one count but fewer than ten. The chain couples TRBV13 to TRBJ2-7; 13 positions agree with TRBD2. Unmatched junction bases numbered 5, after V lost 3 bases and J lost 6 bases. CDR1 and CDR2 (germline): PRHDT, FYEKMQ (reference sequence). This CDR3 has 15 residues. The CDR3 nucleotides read TGTGCCAGCAGCTTGACTAGCGGGGGGCATCGCGAGCAGTACTTC. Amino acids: CASSLTSGGHREQYF.

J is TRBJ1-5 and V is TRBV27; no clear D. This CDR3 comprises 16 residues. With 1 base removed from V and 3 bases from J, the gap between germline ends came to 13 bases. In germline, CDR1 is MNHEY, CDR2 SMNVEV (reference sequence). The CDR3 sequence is CASSLFPSGDNQPQHF. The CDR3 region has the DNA TGTGCCAGCAGTTTATTCCCCTCCGGGGACAATCAGCCCCAGCATTTT.

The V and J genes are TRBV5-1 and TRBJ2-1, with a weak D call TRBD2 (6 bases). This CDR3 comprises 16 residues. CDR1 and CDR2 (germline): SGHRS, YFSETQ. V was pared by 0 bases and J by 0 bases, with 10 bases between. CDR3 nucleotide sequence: TGCGCCAGCAGCTTGGTCCCCGGGAGCTCCTACAATGAGCAGTTCTTC. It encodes CASSLVPGSSYNEQFF.

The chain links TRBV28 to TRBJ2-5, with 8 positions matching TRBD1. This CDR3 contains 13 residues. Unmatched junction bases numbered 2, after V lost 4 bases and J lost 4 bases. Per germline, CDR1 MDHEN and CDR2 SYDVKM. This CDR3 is CASSSGGRETQYF. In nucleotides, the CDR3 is TGTGCCAGCAGTTCAGGGGGCAGAGAGACCCAGTACTTC.

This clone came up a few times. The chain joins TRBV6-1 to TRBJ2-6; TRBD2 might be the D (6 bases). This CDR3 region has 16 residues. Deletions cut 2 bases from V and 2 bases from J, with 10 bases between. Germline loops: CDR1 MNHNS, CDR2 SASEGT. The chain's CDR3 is CASSEWRGAGANVLTF. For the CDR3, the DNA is TGTGCCAGCAGTGAATGGAGGGGTGCTGGGGCCAACGTCCTGACTTTC.

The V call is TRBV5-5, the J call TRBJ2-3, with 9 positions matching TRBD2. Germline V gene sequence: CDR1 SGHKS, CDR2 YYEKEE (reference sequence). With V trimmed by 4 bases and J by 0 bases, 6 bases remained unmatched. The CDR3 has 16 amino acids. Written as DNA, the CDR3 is TGTGCCAGCAGCCCGCCGGGACTAGCTAGCACAGATACGCAGTATTTT. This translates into CASSPPGLASTDTQYF.

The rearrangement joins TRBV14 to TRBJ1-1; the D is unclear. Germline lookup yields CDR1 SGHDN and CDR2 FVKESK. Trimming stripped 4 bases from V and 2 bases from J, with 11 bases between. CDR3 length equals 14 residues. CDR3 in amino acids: CASSLRLPNTEAFF. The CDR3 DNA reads TGTGCCAGCAGCCTGCGACTGCCCAACACTGAAGCTTTCTTT.